This TCR beta chain was profiled in a study of cytomegalovirus exposure and HLA in healthy donors. Notes on the study in general: Serostatus for CMV was the only available immune exposure information. Earlier analysis looked at TCR beta V segments, and most were productive about 90% or about 30% of the time. HLA allele associations emerged for around 15,000 TCR beta sequences in a later analysis, at 0.05 false discovery rate. Some TCR beta chains (more than 150 of them) were listed as cytomegalovirus-associated.

Both 60 Vbeta primers and 13 Jbeta primers went into the PCR. Generated by immunoSEQ multiplex PCR, the TCRdb table keeps only in-frame clones and is missing some. The sample spans 31,000 or so clones; the ten largest clones claim approximately 4.8%. To note about this clone: Its antigen is as yet unknown.

There are 14 residues in the CDR3. V was clipped by 3 bases and J by 2 bases; unmatched bases: 0. The germline gives CDR1 MNHEY, CDR2 SMNVEV (reference sequence). Sequencing was done on a sample of PBMCs. The J gene is TRBJ1-5, the V gene TRBV27; 8 bases are shared with TRBD1. This TCR derives from a female donor in good health and CMV-seronegative. The CDR3 protein is CASSLGQGNQPQHF. CDR3 DNA: TGTGCCAGCAGTTTGGGACAGGGCAATCAGCCCCAGCATTTT.